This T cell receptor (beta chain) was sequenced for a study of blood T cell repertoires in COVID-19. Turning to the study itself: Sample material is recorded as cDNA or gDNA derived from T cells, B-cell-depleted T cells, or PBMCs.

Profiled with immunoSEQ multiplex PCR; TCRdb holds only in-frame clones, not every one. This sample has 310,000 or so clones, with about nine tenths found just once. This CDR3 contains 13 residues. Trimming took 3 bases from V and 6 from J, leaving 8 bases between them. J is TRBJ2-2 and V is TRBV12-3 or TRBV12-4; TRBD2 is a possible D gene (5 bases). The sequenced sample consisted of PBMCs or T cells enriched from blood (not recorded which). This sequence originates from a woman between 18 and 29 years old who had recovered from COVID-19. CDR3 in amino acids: CASSFKGAGELFF. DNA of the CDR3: TGTGCCAGCAGTTTTAAGGGAGCCGGGGAGCTGTTTTTT.